These 8 T cell receptor beta chains originate from one sample sequenced in a study of beta chain features in type 1 diabetes. As every portion of the isolated RNA was reverse transcribed, the sequencing read expressed TCRB transcripts. This table comes from immunoSEQ multiplex PCR, and its TCRdb copy is limited to in-frame clones, with some not included. The sample lists approximately 170,000 clones, less than 9.5% occurring once. Sequencing was performed on central memory CD4+ T cells from blood. These receptors were collected from a woman between 18 and 29 years old in good health.

V is TRBV30 and J is TRBJ1-1; D perhaps matches TRBD1 (6 bases). Germline assignment: CDR1 GTSNPN and CDR2 SVGIG (reference sequence). The V end was cut by 2 bases, the J end by 9 bases, with 10 bases between. The CDR3 is made up of 11 amino acids. CDR3 sequence reads: CAWSSGQKAFF. The CDR3 DNA reads as TGTGCCTGGAGTTCTGGACAGAAAGCTTTCTTT.

The table lists this clone with a few counts. V gene TRBV14 combines with J gene TRBJ2-3; 8 nucleotides line up with TRBD2. Germline CDR1 and CDR2: SGHDN and FVKESK. The CDR3 is 16 amino acids. Trimming at V came to 1 base and at J to 0 bases, leaving 3 bases not matched to a gene. CDR3 coding DNA: TGTGCCAGCAGCCAAGGAGCTAGCGGGAGCACAGATACGCAGTATTTT. Encoded protein: CASSQGASGSTDTQYF.

This rearrangement joins TRBV6-1 to TRBJ1-2, with D hard to call. Germline values: CDR1 MNHNS, CDR2 SASEGT. The CDR3 sequence is 13 residues long. Trimming stripped 5 bases from V and 7 bases from J, with 14 bases between. The CDR3 DNA is TGTGCCAGCAGTCCCGGACTGCCGTCTGGCTACACCTTC. Encoded protein: CASSPGLPSGYTF.

This clone came up a few times. The V call is TRBV10-3, the J call TRBJ1-2; 7 positions match TRBD1. The V segment lost 9 bases and the J segment 6 bases; nucleotides outside the gene matches: 4. Germline CDR1 reads ENHRY; CDR2 reads SYGVKD. The CDR3 consists of 11 residues. The CDR3 reads CAMQGENGYTF. CDR3 in DNA: TGTGCCATGCAGGGGGAAAATGGCTACACCTTC.

The rearrangement links TRBV29-1 to TRBJ2-5; tentatively, D is TRBD2 (5 bases). Germline loops: CDR1 SQVTM, CDR2 ANQGSEA. This CDR3 comprises 15 residues. Trimming took 7 bases from V and 2 from J, leaving 20 bases between them. The CDR3 here is CSASPGKLFQETQYF. The CDR3 DNA reads TGCAGCGCCTCACCGGGAAAACTTTTTCAAGAGACCCAGTACTTC.

The chain carries TRBV7-9 and TRBJ1-5, with 7 nucleotides matching TRBD1. V shed 1 base and J 4 bases; nucleotides not matched to a gene: 4. Germline-derived CDR1 and CDR2 are SEHNR and FQNEAQ (reference sequence). The CDR3 loop spans 15 amino acids. This chain's CDR3 is CASSLEGRGNQPQHF. The CDR3, as DNA: TGTGCCAGCAGCTTAGAGGGCAGGGGGAATCAGCCCCAGCATTTT.

CDR3 sequence reads: CASSLARDRFYGYTF. Here the CDR3 DNA reads TGTGCCAGCAGCTTGGCCCGAGACAGATTCTATGGCTACACCTTC. This chain joins TRBV5-6 and TRBJ1-2, with a tentative D call TRBD1 (5 bases). The CDR3 has 15 residues. The germline CDR1 and CDR2 sequences are SGHDT and YYEEEE. V dropped 0 bases and J dropped 4 bases, with 13 bases sitting between them.

This clone was observed a few times. The V and J genes are TRBV2 and TRBJ2-5; D is unclear. Trimming shortened V by 5 bases and J by 1 base, and 8 bases separated the two germline ends. The CDR3 runs 13 residues. CDR1 is SNHLY and CDR2 is FYNNEI in the germline V gene. In nucleotides, the CDR3 is TGTGCCAGCAGTACCGGGTTCCAAGAGACCCAGTACTTC. Protein sequence: CASSTGFQETQYF.